This T cell receptor beta chain originates from a study of Ad26.COV2.S vaccination and SARS-CoV-2 variants. Treatment noted: roughly 18 received Ad26.COV2.S at low or high dose, single or two shots; several received placebo; per-sample allocation not given. It was on day 63 after the first vaccine or placebo injection that samples were taken. Trimming removed 0 bases from V and 4 bases from J; junction bases left unmatched: 1. There are 14 residues in the CDR3. Looked up from germline, CDR1 is LNHNV and CDR2 is YYDKDF (reference sequence). This clone has a single count. Profiled with immunoSEQ multiplex PCR; TCRdb holds only in-frame clones, not every one. The table includes 510,000 or so clones, roughly 85% detected once.

The sample here was peripheral blood, taken in a trial of Ad26.COV2.S vaccine versus placebo. The V and J genes are TRBV15 and TRBJ2-3; 7 bases map to TRBD1. This receptor was identified in a person aged 18 to 65 who received the Ad26.COV2.S COVID-19 vaccine or a placebo. The CDR3 region is CATSRDQGADTQYF. DNA for the CDR3: TGTGCCACCAGCAGAGATCAGGGGGCAGATACGCAGTATTTT.